This TCR beta chain was sequenced for a study of blood T cell repertoires in COVID-19. Study in general: Spain, Italy and the United States supplied samples that represented acute and convalescent COVID-19. T cells, B-cell-depleted T cells, or PBMCs provided the cDNA or gDNA that served as material.

Germline trimming cut 7 bases from V and 6 bases from J; bases unmatched to any gene: 7. The CDR3 length is 15 residues. CDR1 is SGHNT, CDR2 YENEEA, per germline. Those enrolled in Seattle joined during active infection and were followed longitudinally afterward. Original analysis: Using reference gene primer amplification, nucleated cell counts were estimated. Using immunoSEQ multiplex PCR, the repertoire was profiled, and TCRdb retains in-frame clones only, with some absent. V, J and clone size were drawn from that table, and D and trimming were deduced from the DNA. The table lists around 58,000 clones, approximately 85% of them singletons.

This TCR was sampled from a woman aged 55-70 years with COVID-19, enrolled during active disease. This chain connects TRBV11-3 to TRBJ1-6; 9 nucleotides line up with TRBD1. Sequencing input: peripheral blood. The DNA for the CDR3 is TGTGCCAGCACCGCCCGGACAGGGGTTAATTCACCCCTCCACTTT. This sequence encodes CASTARTGVNSPLHF.